Each of the 8 T cell receptor beta chains below was sequenced from the same sample in a study of blood T cell repertoires in COVID-19. The assay was immunoSEQ multiplex PCR, and TCRdb's table has in-frame clones only and misses some. The table includes about 140,000 clones, around nine tenths detected once. What was sequenced was peripheral blood. These receptors were collected from a human donor in a cohort sampled during active COVID-19.

V is TRBV18 and J is TRBJ2-5, with 9 bases matching TRBD2. After removal of 6 bases from V and 5 bases from J, the junction contained 13 bases not matched to a gene. The CDR3 consists of 16 residues. Germline V lookup: CDR1 KGHSH, CDR2 LQKENI. CDR3 DNA sequence: TGTGCCAGCTCCCCAGGTGGCGGGAGGGCCTCGGAGACCCAGTACTTC. It codes for CASSPGGGRASETQYF.

This clone has more than one count but fewer than ten. V and J are TRBV5-6 and TRBJ2-1; 7 nucleotides agree with TRBD1. The trim removed 3 bases at V and 7 bases at J, leaving 7 bases unmatched. Germline V lookup: CDR1 SGHDT, CDR2 YYEEEE. This CDR3 is 14 amino acids long. The CDR3 here is CASSSHRGRNEQFF. The CDR3 bases are TGTGCCAGCAGCTCTCACAGGGGCCGGAATGAGCAGTTCTTC.

The rearrangement links TRBV6-1 to TRBJ2-1; 12 nucleotides align to TRBD1. This CDR3 has 16 amino acids. V was pared by 1 base and J by 12 bases, with 10 bases of the junction left unmatched. Germline CDR1 MNHNS, CDR2 SASEGT. CDR3 amino acids: CASSEVGTGGRGRQFF. The CDR3 nucleotides read TGTGCCAGCAGTGAAGTGGGGACAGGGGGCCGCGGGAGGCAGTTCTTC.

V is TRBV9 and J is TRBJ2-1; 9 bases fit TRBD2. This CDR3 region has 16 residues. Germline CDR1 SGDLS, CDR2 YYNGEE. V trimming: 2 bases; J trimming: 1 base; junction bases outside the gene matches: 4. CDR3 sequence (DNA): TGTGCCAGCAGCGTCGGCGGGAGGGGTTCCTACAATGAGCAGTTCTTC. This translates into CASSVGGRGSYNEQFF.

V gene TRBV7-2 combines with J gene TRBJ2-3, with a weak D call TRBD1 (6 bases). Germline V CDR1 and CDR2: SGHTA, FQGNSA. Trimming left V 0 bases short and J 4 bases short, with 14 bases between. The CDR3 extends over 16 amino acids. The CDR3 loop reads CASSLALGRGADTQYF. The CDR3 DNA reads as TGTGCCAGCAGCTTAGCGCTCGGCAGGGGTGCAGATACGCAGTATTTT.

V usage is TRBV3-1 (or the pseudogene TRBV3-2) and J usage is TRBJ1-1; TRBD1 agrees at 8 bases. The CDR3 totals 15 residues. Germline V gene data show CDR1 as LGHDT and CDR2 as YNNKEL (reference sequence). The ends lost 5 bases at V and 0 bases at J; junction bases unmatched: 5. CDR3 sequence reads: CASSATGAMNTEAFF. The CDR3 DNA reads TGTGCCAGCAGCGCGACAGGGGCCATGAACACTGAAGCTTTCTTT.

The chain employs TRBV5-1 and TRBJ2-7; D may be TRBD1 (5 bases). The CDR3 contains 14 residues. Germline V lookup: CDR1 SGHRS, CDR2 YFSETQ. V was trimmed by 1 base and J by 2 bases, leaving 10 bases between them. The CDR3 reads CASSLPNRPYEQYF. The CDR3 DNA reads TGCGCCAGCAGCTTGCCGAACAGGCCCTACGAGCAGTACTTC.

The rearrangement links TRBV4-2 to TRBJ2-7, with a possible D match to TRBD2 (6 bases). This CDR3 is built from 16 residues. Germline CDR1 reads LGHNA; CDR2 reads YNFKEQ. V dropped 4 bases and J dropped 0 bases, with 16 bases sitting between them. The CDR3 DNA reads as TGTGCCAGCAGCCTAGATCAGGCGGGGAGCTCCTACGAGCAGTACTTC. This encodes CASSLDQAGSSYEQYF.